This T cell receptor (beta chain) was retrieved from a study of blood T cell repertoires in COVID-19. Across the study: PBMCs, B-cell-depleted T cells, or T cells provided the cDNA or gDNA that made up the material.

Trimming left V 7 bases short and J 0 bases short, with 15 bases between. This CDR3 has 15 residues. Germline loops: CDR1 LGHNA, CDR2 YNFKEQ. Original analysis: Amplification from reference gene primers served as the basis for estimated nucleated cell counts. The data were produced by immunoSEQ multiplex PCR, yet TCRdb's version contains in-frame clones alone and is incomplete. D and trimming were read from the DNA, whereas the V and J calls and clone size are those reported in that table. The table has roughly 120,000 clones, about 83% seen once; the top ten hold approximately 5.6%. This sequence was found in a man aged 65 to 79 with acute or convalescent COVID-19. The genes are TRBV4-2 and TRBJ1-2, with D possibly being TRBD1 (6 bases). The sample consisted of peripheral blood. The CDR3: CASTSTGRANYGYTF. The CDR3 bases are TGTGCCAGCACCTCGACAGGAAGAGCTAACTATGGCTACACCTTC.